This note documents a single TCR beta chain sequence. The antigen is unknown. This entry comes from a study of blood T cells in healthy people across ages. Study results and limitations: Expanded clonotype shifts may have been confounded, as the donors had an unknown CMV status. Among long-lived donors, naive CD4+ cells were more numerous and diversity higher than in aged donors.

The V end lost 4 bases, the J end lost 5 bases, and 22 bases lay between the germline ends. The CDR3 is 16 amino acids. Germline assignment: CDR1 SGDLS and CDR2 YYNGEE. Through a sample-barcoded 5' primer and a J-beta primer mix, a second PCR was run for about 6 to 11 cycles. TCRdb re-called the 5' RACE reads through MiXCR, storing one row per CDR3 protein. The repertoire consists of fewer than 1 million distinct CDR3 sequences, with around 45% occurring once and the leading ten covering about a fifth. This rearrangement joins TRBV9 to TRBJ2-7; TRBD1 might be the D (5 bases). Sequenced input: blood. The TCR was taken from a man between 60 and 70 years old in good health. The CDR3: CASSSFRDGLTNEQYF. DNA for the CDR3: TGTGCCAGCAGCTCGTTCAGGGATGGCCTTACGAACGAGCAGTACTTC.